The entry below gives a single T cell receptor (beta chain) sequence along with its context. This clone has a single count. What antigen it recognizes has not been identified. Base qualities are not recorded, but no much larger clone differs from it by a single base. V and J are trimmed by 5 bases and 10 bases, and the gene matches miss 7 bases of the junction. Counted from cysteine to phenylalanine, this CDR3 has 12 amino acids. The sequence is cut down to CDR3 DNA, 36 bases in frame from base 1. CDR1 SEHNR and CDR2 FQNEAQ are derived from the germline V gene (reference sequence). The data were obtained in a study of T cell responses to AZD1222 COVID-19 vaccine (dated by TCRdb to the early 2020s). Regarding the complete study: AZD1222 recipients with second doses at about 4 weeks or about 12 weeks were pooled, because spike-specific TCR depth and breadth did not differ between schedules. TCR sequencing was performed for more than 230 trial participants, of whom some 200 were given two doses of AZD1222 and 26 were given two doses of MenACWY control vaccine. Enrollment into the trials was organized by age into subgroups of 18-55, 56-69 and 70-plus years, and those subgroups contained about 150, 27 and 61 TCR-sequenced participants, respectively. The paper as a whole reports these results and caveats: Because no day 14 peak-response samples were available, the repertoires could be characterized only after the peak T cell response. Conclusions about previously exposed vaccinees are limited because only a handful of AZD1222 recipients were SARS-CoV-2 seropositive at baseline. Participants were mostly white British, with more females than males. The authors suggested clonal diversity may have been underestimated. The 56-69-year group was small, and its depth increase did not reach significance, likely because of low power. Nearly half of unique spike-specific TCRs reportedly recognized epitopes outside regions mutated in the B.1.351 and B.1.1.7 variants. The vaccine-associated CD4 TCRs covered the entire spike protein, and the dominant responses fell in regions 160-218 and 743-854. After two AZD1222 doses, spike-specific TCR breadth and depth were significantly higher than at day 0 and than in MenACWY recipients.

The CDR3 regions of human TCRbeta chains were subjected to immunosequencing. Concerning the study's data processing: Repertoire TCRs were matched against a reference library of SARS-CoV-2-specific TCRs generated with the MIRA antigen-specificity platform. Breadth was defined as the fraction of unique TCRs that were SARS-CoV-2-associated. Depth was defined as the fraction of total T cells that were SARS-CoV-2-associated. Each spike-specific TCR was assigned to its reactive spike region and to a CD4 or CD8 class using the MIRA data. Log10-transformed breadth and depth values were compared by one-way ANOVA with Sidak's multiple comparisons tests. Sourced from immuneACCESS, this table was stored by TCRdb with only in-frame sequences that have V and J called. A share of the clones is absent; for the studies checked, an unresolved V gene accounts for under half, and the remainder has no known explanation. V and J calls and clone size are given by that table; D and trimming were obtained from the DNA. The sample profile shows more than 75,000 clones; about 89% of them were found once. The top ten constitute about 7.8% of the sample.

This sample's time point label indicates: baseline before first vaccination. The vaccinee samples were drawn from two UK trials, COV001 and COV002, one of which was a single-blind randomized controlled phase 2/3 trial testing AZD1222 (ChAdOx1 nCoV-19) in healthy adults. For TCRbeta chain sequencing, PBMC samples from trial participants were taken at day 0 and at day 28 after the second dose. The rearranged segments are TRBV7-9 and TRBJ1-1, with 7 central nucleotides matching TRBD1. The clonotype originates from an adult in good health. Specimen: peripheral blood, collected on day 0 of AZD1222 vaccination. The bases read TGTGCCAGCAGCCGGGACAGCCTCATAGCTTTCTTT. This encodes CASSRDSLIAFF.